This T cell receptor (beta chain) was recorded in a study of graft-versus-host responses after intestinal transplantation. For the study at large: Multivisceral, liver-intestinal, or isolated intestinal transplants were performed in recipients. All of the recipients had induction that used anti-thymocyte globulin, then tacrolimus and steroids for approximately 3 years. Study-wide points: Across patients carrying graft-donor T cell macrochimerism, allografts held high graft-versus-host to host-versus-graft clonal ratios.

The table came from immunoSEQ multiplex PCR; TCRdb's copy has only in-frame clones and leaves some out. This table has about 64,000 clones, 85% to 95% appearing once. About this clone itself: Antigen specificity is unknown.

The CDR3 is 12 residues long. The V gene end was trimmed by 6 bases and the J gene end by 4 bases; junction bases not matched to a gene: 4. The germline V gene has CDR1 SGHRS and CDR2 YFSETQ. The chain couples TRBV5-1 to TRBJ2-7; 7 bases map to TRBD1. The clonotype was recovered from a human donor who was the organ donor for an intestinal transplant. The sequenced sample was unstimulated CD8+ T cells sorted from spleen or lymph node cells, obtained before transplant. CDR3: CASTGTEYEQYF. For the CDR3, the DNA is TGCGCCAGCACCGGGACAGAATACGAGCAGTACTTC. The full variable domain, its missing parts supplied by reference TRBV5-1 and TRBJ2-7, is KAGVTQTPRYLIKTRGQQVTLSCSPISGHRSVSWYQQTPGQGLQFLFEYFSETQRNKGNFPGRFSGRQFSNSRSEMNVSTLELGDSALYLCASTGTEYEQYFGPGTRLTVT.